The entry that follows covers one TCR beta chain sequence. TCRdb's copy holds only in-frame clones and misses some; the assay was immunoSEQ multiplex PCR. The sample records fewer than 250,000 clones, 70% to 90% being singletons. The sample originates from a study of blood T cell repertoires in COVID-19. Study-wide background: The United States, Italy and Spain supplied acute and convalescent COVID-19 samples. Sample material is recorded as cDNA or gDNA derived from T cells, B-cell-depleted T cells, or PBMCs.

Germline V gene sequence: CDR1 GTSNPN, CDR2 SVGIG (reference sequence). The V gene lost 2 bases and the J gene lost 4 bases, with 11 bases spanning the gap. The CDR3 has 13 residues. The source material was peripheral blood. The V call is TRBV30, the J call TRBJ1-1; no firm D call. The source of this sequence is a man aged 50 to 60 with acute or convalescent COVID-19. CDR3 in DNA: TGTGCCTGGAGTATCGCTGGGCGCACTGAAGCTTTCTTT. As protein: CAWSIAGRTEAFF.